Below, one T cell receptor (beta chain) is given with its context. This sample stems from a study of blood T cell repertoires in COVID-19. Seattle patient enrollment occurred during active infection, with longitudinal follow-up thereafter. Under the authors' procedure: Amplifying reference gene primers gave estimates of nucleated cell counts. The protocol was immunoSEQ multiplex PCR, while the TCRdb copy is restricted to in-frame clones and leaves out a portion. The V and J calls and clone size are taken from that table; D and trimming were inferred from the DNA. The data contain roughly 47,000 clones, approximately 85% of them singletons. The germline V gene has CDR1 MNHEY and CDR2 SVGEGT. This CDR3 is built from 16 residues. The V gene lost 3 bases and the J gene lost 4 bases, with 16 bases spanning the gap.

The clonotype was recovered from a woman of 80 years or more with COVID-19, enrolled during active disease. The rearrangement uses TRBV6-2 or TRBV6-3 and TRBJ1-5; a possible D gene is TRBD1 (5 bases). The material sequenced was peripheral blood. The CDR3 is CASSYSDSWQNQPQHF. The DNA for the CDR3 is TGTGCCAGCAGTTATTCCGACAGTTGGCAAAATCAGCCCCAGCATTTT.